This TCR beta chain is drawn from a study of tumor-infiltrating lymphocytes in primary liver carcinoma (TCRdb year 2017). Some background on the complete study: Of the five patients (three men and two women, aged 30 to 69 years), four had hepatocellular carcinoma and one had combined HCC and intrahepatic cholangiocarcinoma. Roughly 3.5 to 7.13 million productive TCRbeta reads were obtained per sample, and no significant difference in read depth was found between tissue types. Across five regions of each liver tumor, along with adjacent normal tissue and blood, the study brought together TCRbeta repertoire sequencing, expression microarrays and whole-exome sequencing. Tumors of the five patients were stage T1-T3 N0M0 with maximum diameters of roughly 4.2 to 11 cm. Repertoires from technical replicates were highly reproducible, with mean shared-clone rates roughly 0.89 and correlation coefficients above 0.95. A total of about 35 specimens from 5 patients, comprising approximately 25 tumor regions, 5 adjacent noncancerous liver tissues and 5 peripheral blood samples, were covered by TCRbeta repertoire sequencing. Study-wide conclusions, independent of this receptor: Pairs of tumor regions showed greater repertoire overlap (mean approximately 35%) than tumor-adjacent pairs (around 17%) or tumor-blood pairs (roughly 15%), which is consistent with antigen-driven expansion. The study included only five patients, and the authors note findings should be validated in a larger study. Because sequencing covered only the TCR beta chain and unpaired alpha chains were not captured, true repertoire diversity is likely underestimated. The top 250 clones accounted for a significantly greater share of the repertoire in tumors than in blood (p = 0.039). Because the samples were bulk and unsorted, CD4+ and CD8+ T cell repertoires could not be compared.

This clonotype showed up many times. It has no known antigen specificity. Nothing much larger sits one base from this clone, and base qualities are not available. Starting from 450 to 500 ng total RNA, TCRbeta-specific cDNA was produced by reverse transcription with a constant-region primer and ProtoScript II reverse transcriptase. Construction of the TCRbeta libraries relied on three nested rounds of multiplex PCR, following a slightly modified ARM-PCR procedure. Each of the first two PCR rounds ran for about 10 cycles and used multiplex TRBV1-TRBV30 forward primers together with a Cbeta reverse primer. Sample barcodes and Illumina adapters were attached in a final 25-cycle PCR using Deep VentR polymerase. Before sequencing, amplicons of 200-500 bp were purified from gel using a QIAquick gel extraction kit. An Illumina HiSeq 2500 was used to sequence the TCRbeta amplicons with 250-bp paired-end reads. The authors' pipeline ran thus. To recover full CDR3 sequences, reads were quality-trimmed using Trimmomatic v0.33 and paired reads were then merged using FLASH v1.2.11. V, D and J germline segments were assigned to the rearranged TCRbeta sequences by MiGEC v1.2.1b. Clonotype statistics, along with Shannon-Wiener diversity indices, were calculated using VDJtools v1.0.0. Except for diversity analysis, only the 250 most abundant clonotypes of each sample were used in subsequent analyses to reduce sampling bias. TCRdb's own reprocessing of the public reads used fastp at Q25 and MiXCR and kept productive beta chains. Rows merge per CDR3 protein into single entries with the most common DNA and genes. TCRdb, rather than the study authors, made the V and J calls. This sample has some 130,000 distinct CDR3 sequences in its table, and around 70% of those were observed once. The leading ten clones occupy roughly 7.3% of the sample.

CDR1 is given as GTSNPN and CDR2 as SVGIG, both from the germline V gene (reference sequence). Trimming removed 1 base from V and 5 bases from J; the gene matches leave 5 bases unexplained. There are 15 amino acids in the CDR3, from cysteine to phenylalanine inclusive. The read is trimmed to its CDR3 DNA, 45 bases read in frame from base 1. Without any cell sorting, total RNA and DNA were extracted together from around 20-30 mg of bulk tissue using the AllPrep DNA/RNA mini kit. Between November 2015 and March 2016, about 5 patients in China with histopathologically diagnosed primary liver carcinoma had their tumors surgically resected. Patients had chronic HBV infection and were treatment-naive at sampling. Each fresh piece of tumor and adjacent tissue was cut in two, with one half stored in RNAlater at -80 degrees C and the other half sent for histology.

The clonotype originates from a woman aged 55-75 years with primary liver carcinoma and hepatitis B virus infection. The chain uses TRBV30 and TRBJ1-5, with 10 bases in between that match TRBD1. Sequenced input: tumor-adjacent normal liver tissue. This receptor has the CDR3 CAWSGRGTGDQPQHF. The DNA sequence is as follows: TGTGCCTGGAGTGGCCGGGGGACAGGGGATCAGCCCCAGCATTTT.